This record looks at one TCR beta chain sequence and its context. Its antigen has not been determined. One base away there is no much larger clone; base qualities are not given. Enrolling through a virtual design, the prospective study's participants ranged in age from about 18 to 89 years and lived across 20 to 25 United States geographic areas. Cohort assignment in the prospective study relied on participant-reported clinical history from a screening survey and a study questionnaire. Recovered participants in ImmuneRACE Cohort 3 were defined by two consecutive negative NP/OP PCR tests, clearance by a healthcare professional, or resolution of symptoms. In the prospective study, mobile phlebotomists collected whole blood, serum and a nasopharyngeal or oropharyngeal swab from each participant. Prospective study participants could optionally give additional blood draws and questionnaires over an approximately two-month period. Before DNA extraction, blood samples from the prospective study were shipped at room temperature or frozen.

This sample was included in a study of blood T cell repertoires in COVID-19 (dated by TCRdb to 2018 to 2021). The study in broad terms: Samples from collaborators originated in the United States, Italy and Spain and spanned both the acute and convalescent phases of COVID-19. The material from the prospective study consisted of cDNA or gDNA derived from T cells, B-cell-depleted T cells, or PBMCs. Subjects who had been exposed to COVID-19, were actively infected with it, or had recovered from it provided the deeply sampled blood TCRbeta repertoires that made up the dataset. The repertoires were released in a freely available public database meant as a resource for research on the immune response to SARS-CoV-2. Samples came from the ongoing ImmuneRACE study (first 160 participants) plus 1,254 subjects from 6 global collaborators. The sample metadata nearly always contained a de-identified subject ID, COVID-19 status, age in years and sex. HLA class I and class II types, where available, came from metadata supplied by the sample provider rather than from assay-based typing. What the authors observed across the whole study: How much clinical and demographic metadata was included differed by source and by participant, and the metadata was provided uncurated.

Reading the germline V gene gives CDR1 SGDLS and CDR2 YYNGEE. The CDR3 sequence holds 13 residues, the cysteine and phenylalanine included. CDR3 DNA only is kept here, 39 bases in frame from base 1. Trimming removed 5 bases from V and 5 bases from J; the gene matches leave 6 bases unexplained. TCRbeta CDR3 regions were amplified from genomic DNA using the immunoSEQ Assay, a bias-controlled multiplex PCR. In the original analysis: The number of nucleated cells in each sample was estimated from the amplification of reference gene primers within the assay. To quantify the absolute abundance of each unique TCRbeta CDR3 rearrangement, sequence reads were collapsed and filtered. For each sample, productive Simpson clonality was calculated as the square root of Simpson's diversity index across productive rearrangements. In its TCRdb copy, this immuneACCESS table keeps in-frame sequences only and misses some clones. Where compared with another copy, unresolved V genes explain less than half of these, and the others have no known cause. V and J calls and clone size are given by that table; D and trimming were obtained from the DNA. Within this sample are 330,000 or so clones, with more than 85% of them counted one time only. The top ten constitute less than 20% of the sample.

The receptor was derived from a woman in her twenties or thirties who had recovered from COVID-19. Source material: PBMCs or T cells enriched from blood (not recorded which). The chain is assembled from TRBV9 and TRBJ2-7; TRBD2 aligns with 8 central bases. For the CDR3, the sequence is CASRSGRTNEQYF. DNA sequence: TGTGCCAGCAGAAGCGGGAGAACTAACGAGCAGTACTTC.